The clone carrying this T cell receptor beta chain has only a few counts. A much larger clone is a single base away; this may be a read error. The genomic DNA TCR beta CDR3 region underwent two rounds of multiplex PCR. Amplification in first-round PCR relied on primers specific to each TRBV and TRBJ gene. TCRdb re-analysed the multiplex PCR reads in MiXCR, keeping a single row per CDR3 protein. The table records about 36,000 distinct CDR3 sequences, around a third of them present only once. There were no patients with prior chemotherapy, radiotherapy or other malignancies, and all were node-negative on CT and PET/CT. This sample is part of a study of prognosis after radiotherapy for stage I lung cancer. Background on the study: Those with stage I non-small cell lung cancer who took part were enrolled between April 2018 and 2019. The patient group consisted of about a dozen men and about 6 women whose ages spanned 53 to 84, median about 74 years.

Germline V CDR1 and CDR2: SGHKS, YYEKEE (reference sequence). The CDR3 has 18 residues. This chain connects TRBV5-5 to TRBJ2-6, with D possibly being TRBD1 (5 bases). This TCR was sampled from a donor of 50 years or more with non-small cell lung cancer. The sample here was PBMCs, taken before or after stereotactic body radiation therapy (not recorded which). Here the CDR3 reads CASSLHPTPNSGADVLTF. The DNA for the CDR3 is TGTGCCAGCAGCTTGCACCCTACACCGAACTCTGGGGCCGACGTCCTGACTTTC.